Shown below are 11 T cell receptor beta chains from a single sample sequenced in a study of cytomegalovirus exposure and HLA in healthy donors. Both 60 Vbeta primers and 13 Jbeta primers went into the PCR. Profiling relied on immunoSEQ multiplex PCR, and the TCRdb table lists in-frame clones only, not all of them. Of around 110,000 clones listed, 75% to 85% are singletons. The sequenced sample was PBMCs. These receptors were obtained from a man between 45 and 60 years old in good health and CMV-seronegative.

The chain recombines TRBV27 with TRBJ2-7; 7 bases agree with TRBD1. The CDR3 sequence is 15 residues long. Germline V gene data show CDR1 as MNHEY and CDR2 as SMNVEV (reference sequence). The junction had 11 bases not matched to a gene; V was cut back by 3 bases and J by 6 bases. The CDR3 region is CASSFPRTGRGEQYV. CDR3 sequence (DNA): TGTGCCAGCAGTTTCCCTAGGACAGGTAGGGGCGAGCAGTACGTC.

V and J are TRBV7-8 and TRBJ1-2; TRBD1 matches at 10 bases. The CDR3 is 15 residues long. The junction had 5 bases not matched to a gene; V was cut back by 5 bases and J by 2 bases. From germline, CDR1 is SGHVS and CDR2 FQNEAQ. The CDR3 loop reads CASSTRTGGNYGYTF. Written as DNA, the CDR3 is TGTGCCAGCAGCACCCGGACAGGGGGGAACTATGGCTACACCTTC.

The sample holds one count of this clone. This chain joins TRBV27 and TRBJ1-3, with 9 nucleotides matching TRBD1. The CDR3 consists of 15 residues. CDR1 is MNHEY and CDR2 is SMNVEV in the germline V gene (reference sequence). V was pared by 6 bases and J by 1 base, with 4 bases of the junction left unmatched. CDR3 amino acids: CASRKQGASGNTIYF. The DNA of the CDR3 is TGTGCCAGCAGGAAACAGGGGGCTTCTGGAAACACCATATATTTT.

A word on this clone: At the DNA level, this CDR3 is encoded by other sequences in the same sample as well. The V gene is TRBV18, the J gene TRBJ1-3, with D possibly matching TRBD1 (5 bases). Trimming removed 2 bases at V and 0 bases at J, with 8 bases between. The CDR3 has 15 amino acids. Germline loops: CDR1 KGHSH, CDR2 LQKENI. The CDR3 sequence is CASSPGGSSGNTIYF. CDR3 coding DNA: TGTGCCAGCTCACCAGGGGGGTCCTCTGGAAACACCATATATTTT.

The CDR3 DNA is TGTGCCAGCAGCTCAGGAGCGGGGGGGAGCACAGATACGCAGTATTTT. Translated, it gives CASSSGAGGSTDTQYF. The V gene is TRBV7-2, the J gene TRBJ2-3; 10 nucleotides agree with TRBD2. Germline CDR1 reads SGHTA; CDR2 reads FQGNSA. CDR3 size: 16 residues. V lost 4 bases and J lost 0; bases outside the gene matches: 4.

The J gene is TRBJ1-1, the V gene TRBV18, with 8 bases fitting TRBD1. CDR1 and CDR2 (germline): KGHSH, LQKENI. V lost 3 bases, J lost 1 base, and 4 bases stayed unmatched. This CDR3 contains 15 residues. The CDR3 reads CASSPGQGRNTEAFF. The CDR3 DNA reads as TGTGCCAGCTCACCCGGACAGGGTCGGAACACTGAAGCTTTCTTT.

This clone was observed a handful of times. The chain combines TRBV7-3 with TRBJ2-1; 9 nucleotides match TRBD1. This CDR3 has 15 residues. Germline lookup yields CDR1 SGHTA and CDR2 FQGTGA. Trimming at V came to 5 bases and at J to 4 bases, leaving 6 bases not matched to a gene. Written as DNA, the CDR3 is TGTGCCAGCAGCCTAGACAGGGGGGATTACAATGAGCAGTTCTTC. This gives the protein CASSLDRGDYNEQFF.

The chain employs TRBV5-1 and TRBJ1-2; 9 nucleotides agree with TRBD1. CDR3 size: 14 residues. Germline V CDR1 and CDR2: SGHRS, YFSETQ. The J segment lost 8 bases and the V segment lost 4 bases, leaving 9 bases of the junction unmatched. The CDR3 protein is CASSTPGTGSGYTF. In nucleotides, the CDR3 is TGCGCCAGCAGCACCCCCGGGACAGGGAGCGGCTACACCTTC.

This chain connects TRBV11-2 to TRBJ2-3; unclear D gene. CDR1 SGHAT and CDR2 FQNNGV come from the germline V gene. The CDR3 sequence is 15 residues long. V was cut by 2 bases and J by 0 bases, with 9 bases left in between. The DNA for the CDR3 is TGTGCCAGCAGCTTAATCGTCCGTAGCACAGATACGCAGTATTTT. It is translated as CASSLIVRSTDTQYF.

This clone has just a few counts. V gene TRBV6-5 combines with J gene TRBJ2-5; 11 bases are shared with TRBD1. From germline, CDR1 is MNHEY and CDR2 SVGAGI. J lost 5 bases, V lost 5 bases, and 7 bases had no gene match. The CDR3 is 15 amino acids. This chain's CDR3 is CASSGPGQGVETQYF. CDR3 DNA: TGTGCCAGCAGTGGCCCGGGACAGGGGGTGGAGACCCAGTACTTC.

V and J are TRBV5-4 and TRBJ2-7; 12 bases agree with TRBD1. This CDR3 region has 17 residues. Trimming took 4 bases from V and 7 from J; bases not matched to a gene: 15. Germline CDR1 reads SGHNT; CDR2 reads YYREEE (reference sequence). The CDR3: CASSGPGTGGAGYEQYV. The CDR3 nucleotides are TGTGCCAGCAGCGGACCCGGGACAGGGGGCGCAGGCTATGAGCAGTACGTC.